Following are 13 T cell receptor beta chains from one sample sequenced in a study of beta chain features in type 1 diabetes. The investigators reverse transcribed all of the isolated RNA, so they sequenced expressed TCRB transcripts. TCRdb's copy holds only in-frame clones and misses some; the assay was immunoSEQ multiplex PCR. Of 150,000 to 180,000 clones in the sample, around 8% were seen once. The sample was central memory CD4+ T cells from blood. These TCRs come from a man in his late teens or twenties in good health.

Ten or more counts support this clone. V gene TRBV7-6 combines with J gene TRBJ2-3; no definite D call. In germline, CDR1 is SGHVS, CDR2 FNYEAQ. The ends were cut back, 3 bases at V and 9 bases at J, with 7 bases in the middle. The CDR3 contains 11 residues. The CDR3 here is CASSLSLTQYF. DNA of the CDR3: TGTGCCAGCAGCTTGTCCTTGACGCAGTATTTT.

This clone was recorded a few times. The chain is built from TRBV7-2 and TRBJ2-7, with a weak D call TRBD1 (6 bases). The germline V gene encodes CDR1 SGHTA and CDR2 FQGNSA. V lost 2 bases to trimming and J lost 0 bases, with 11 bases between them. The CDR3 runs 15 residues. The CDR3 loop is CASSLFRDNSYEQYF. CDR3 sequence (DNA): TGTGCCAGCAGCTTATTCCGGGACAACTCCTACGAGCAGTACTTC.

The chain couples TRBV11-3 to TRBJ2-5; D not resolved. The CDR3 runs to 12 residues. Trimming took off 7 bases at V and 5 bases at J, with 11 bases between the two ends. Looked up from germline, CDR1 is SGHNT and CDR2 is YENEEA. Here the CDR3 reads CASTSGWETQYF. As DNA, the CDR3 is TGTGCCAGCACCTCAGGATGGGAGACCCAGTACTTC. Full variable domain (remainder filled in from reference TRBV11-3 and TRBJ2-5): EAGVVQSPRYKIIEKKQPVAFWCNPISGHNTLYWYLQNLGQGPELLIRYENEEAVDDSQLPKDRFSAERLKGVDSTLKIQPAELGDSAVYLCASTSGWETQYFGPGTRLLVL.

V gene TRBV11-3 combines with J gene TRBJ2-7, with D perhaps TRBD2 (5 bases). Germline assignment: CDR1 SGHNT and CDR2 YENEEA. The CDR3 loop spans 14 amino acids. The V gene lost 5 bases and the J gene lost 6 bases, with 17 bases spanning the gap. The CDR3 nucleotides read TGTGCCAGCAGCCGCGGTGTGGGAGCGTCCGAGCAGTACTTC. Translation: CASSRGVGASEQYF.

In its sample, this clone was seen a few times. This chain uses TRBV10-3 with TRBJ2-3, with 13 bases identical to TRBD2. V was pared by 1 base and J by 4 bases, with 2 bases of the junction left unmatched. Germline CDR1 ENHRY, CDR2 SYGVKD. The CDR3 consists of 16 residues. The CDR3 protein is CAISEWTSGSPDTQYF. DNA of the CDR3: TGTGCCATCAGTGAGTGGACTAGCGGGAGCCCAGATACGCAGTATTTT.

As concerns this clone: The identical CDR3 is also encoded by other nucleotide sequences in the sample. This rearrangement joins TRBV9 to TRBJ2-5; a possible D gene is TRBD2 (6 bases). Germline V CDR1 and CDR2: SGDLS, YYNGEE. The CDR3 runs 14 residues. Trimming left V 0 bases short and J 5 bases short, with 11 bases between. The DNA of the CDR3 is TGTGCCAGCAGCGTAGCCGGGGGTTGGGAGACCCAGTACTTC. Translation: CASSVAGGWETQYF.

V is TRBV4-3 and J is TRBJ2-6, with TRBD2 as a possible D gene (5 bases). The ends were cut back, 0 bases at V and 0 bases at J, with 6 bases in the middle. This CDR3 is built from 16 residues. Germline V gives CDR1 LGHNA, CDR2 YSLEER. The CDR3 region is CASSQEEGSGANVLTF. In nucleotides, the CDR3 is TGCGCCAGCAGCCAAGAAGAGGGCTCTGGGGCCAACGTCCTGACTTTC.

This clone turned up a few times. This sequence joins TRBV15 and TRBJ2-7; TRBD1 matches at 7 bases. The trim removed 0 bases at V and 7 bases at J, leaving 9 bases unmatched. Germline V gene sequence: CDR1 LNHNV, CDR2 YYDKDF (reference sequence). This CDR3 has 15 residues. The CDR3 spells CATSRDRDSIREQYF. CDR3 coding DNA: TGTGCCACCAGCAGAGATCGGGACAGTATACGGGAGCAGTACTTC.

The gene calls are TRBV5-1 and TRBJ1-1, with unresolved D. Trimming removed 4 bases from V and 3 bases from J, with 13 bases in between. The length of the CDR3 is 14 residues. CDR1 is SGHRS and CDR2 is YFSETQ in the germline V gene. DNA for the CDR3: TGCGCCAGCAGCCCTTGGTCCCAGGACACTGAAGCTTTCTTT. This translates into CASSPWSQDTEAFF.

In its sample, this clone was seen a few times. The chain combines TRBV5-1 with TRBJ2-2, with 8 bases matching TRBD2. Germline CDR1 and CDR2: SGHRS and YFSETQ. CDR3 length: 17 amino acids. The V segment lost 1 base and the J segment 4 bases; nucleotides outside the gene matches: 9. The CDR3 region has the DNA TGCGCCAGCAGCTTGCTGGGGACTAGTGGGCCCACCGGGGAGCTGTTTTTT. It yields the protein CASSLLGTSGPTGELFF.

This clone was found a few times. The rearrangement joins TRBV21-1 to TRBJ2-2; the table names TRBD1, a call not compared with the DNA. TRBV21-1 is described as a pseudogene. There are 15 residues in the CDR3. The CDR3 nucleotides read TGTGCCAGCAGCGGGGCAGGCGCAAACACCGGGGAGCTGTTTTTT. Translated: CASSGAGANTGELFF.

Here the CDR3 DNA reads TGTGCCAGCAGTGGACTAGTAAAGGATACGCAGTATTTT. Translated, it gives CASSGLVKDTQYF. The chain couples TRBV6-5 to TRBJ2-3, with 7 bases fitting TRBD2. Germline V gives CDR1 MNHEY, CDR2 SVGAGI. The CDR3 extends over 13 amino acids. V was pared by 5 bases and J by 6 bases, with 5 bases of the junction left unmatched.

A few counts support this clone. The identical CDR3 is also encoded by other nucleotide sequences in the sample. V is TRBV28 and J is TRBJ2-7; 11 bases are a match to TRBD2. V lost 6 bases, J lost 2 bases, and 0 bases stayed unmatched. CDR1 MDHEN and CDR2 SYDVKM come from the germline V gene. This CDR3 spans 13 amino acids. The CDR3, as DNA: TGTGCCAGCAGGACTAGCGGGACCTACGAGCAGTACTTC. Protein product: CASRTSGTYEQYF.